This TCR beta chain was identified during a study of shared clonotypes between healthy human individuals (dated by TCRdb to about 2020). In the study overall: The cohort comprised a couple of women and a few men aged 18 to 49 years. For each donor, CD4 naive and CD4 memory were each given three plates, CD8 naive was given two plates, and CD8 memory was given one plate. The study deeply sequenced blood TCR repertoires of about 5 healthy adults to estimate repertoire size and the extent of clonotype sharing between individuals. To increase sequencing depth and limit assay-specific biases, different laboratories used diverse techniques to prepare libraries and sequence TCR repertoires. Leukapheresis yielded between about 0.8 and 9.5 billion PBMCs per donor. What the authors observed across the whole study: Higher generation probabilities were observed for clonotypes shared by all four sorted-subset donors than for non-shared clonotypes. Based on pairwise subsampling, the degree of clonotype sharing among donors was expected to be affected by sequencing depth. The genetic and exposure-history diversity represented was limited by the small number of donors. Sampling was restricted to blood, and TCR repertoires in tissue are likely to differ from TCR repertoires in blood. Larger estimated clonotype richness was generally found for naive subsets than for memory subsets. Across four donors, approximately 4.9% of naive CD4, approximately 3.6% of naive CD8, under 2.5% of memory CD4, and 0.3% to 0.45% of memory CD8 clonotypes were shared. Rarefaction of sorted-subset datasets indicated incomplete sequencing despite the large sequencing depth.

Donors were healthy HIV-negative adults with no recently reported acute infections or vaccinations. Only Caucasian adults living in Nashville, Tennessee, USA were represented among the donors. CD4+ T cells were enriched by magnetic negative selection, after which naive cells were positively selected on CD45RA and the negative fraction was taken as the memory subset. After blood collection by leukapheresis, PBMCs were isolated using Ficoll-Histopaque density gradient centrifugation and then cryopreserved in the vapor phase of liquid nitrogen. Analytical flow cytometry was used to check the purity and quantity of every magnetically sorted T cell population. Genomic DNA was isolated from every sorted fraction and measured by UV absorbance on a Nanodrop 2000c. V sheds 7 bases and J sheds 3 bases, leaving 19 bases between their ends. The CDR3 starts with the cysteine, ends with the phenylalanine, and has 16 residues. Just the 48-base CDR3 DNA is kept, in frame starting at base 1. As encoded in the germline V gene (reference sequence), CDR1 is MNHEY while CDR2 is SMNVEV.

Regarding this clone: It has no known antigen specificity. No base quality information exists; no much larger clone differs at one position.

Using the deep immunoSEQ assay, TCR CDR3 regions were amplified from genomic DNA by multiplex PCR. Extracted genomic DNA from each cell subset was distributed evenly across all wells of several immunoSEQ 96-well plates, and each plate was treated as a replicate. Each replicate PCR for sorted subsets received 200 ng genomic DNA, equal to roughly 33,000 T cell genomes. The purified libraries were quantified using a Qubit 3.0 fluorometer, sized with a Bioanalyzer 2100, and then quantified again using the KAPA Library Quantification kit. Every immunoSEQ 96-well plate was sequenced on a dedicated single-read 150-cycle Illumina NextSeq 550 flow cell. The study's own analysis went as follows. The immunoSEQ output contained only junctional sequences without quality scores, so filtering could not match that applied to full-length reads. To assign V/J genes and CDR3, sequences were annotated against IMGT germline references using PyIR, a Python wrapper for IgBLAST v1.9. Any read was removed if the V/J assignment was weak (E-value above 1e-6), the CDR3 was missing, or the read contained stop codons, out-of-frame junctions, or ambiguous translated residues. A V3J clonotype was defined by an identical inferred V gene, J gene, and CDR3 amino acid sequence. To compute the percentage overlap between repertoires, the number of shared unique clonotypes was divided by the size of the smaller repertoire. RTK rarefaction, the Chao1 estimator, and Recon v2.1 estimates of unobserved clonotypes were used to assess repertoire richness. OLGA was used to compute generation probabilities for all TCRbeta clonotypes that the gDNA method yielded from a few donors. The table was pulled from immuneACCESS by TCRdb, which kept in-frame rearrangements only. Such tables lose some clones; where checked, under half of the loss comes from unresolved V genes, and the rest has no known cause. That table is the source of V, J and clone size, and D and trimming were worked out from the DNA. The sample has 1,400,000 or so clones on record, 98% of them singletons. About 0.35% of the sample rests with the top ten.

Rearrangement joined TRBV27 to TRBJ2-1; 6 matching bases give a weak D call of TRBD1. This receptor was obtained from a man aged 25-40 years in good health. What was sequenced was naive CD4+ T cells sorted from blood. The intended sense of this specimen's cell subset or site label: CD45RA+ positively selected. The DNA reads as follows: TGTGCCAGCACTCCCGGGACATCCACCTTCTACAATGAGCAGTTCTTC. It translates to CASTPGTSTFYNEQFF.